The 10 T cell receptor beta chains below all came from one sample that was sequenced in a study of cytomegalovirus exposure and HLA in healthy donors. The PCR made use of 60 Vbeta and 13 Jbeta primers. Here immunoSEQ multiplex PCR was the method, and the copy in TCRdb shows in-frame clones only, minus some. This table has 150,000 to 250,000 clones, around 80% appearing once. The material sequenced was PBMCs. The receptors derive from a man under 40 in good health and CMV-seronegative.

This clone appeared once. This sequence joins TRBV14 and TRBJ1-3; maybe TRBD1 (5 bases). The germline gives CDR1 SGHDN, CDR2 FVKESK. The V gene lost 3 bases and the J gene lost 4 bases, with 13 bases spanning the gap. The CDR3 is 15 residues long. The CDR3 loop reads CASSHRTGLGNTIYF. CDR3 nucleotides: TGTGCCAGCAGCCACCGGACGGGACTGGGAAACACCATATATTTT.

The chain joins TRBV9 to TRBJ1-6; D may be TRBD1 (5 bases). The CDR3 covers 15 residues. V dropped 4 bases and J dropped 10 bases, with 18 bases sitting between them. The germline gives CDR1 SGDLS, CDR2 YYNGEE. The CDR3 DNA sequence: TGTGCCAGCAGCCAAAACCTTCGGGACTTCTCACCCCTCCACTTT. This translates into CASSQNLRDFSPLHF.

The chain has TRBV27 and TRBJ2-7, with TRBD1 as a possible D gene (5 bases). Germline V CDR1 and CDR2: MNHEY, SMNVEV (reference sequence). The CDR3 is 13 amino acids. V was pared by 5 bases and J by 0 bases, with 8 bases between. The CDR3 sequence: CASSLGLSYEQYF. The DNA of the CDR3 is TGTGCCAGCAGTCTGGGGCTCTCCTACGAGCAGTACTTC.

Note on this clone: At one end, the junction sequence differs from germline, possibly due to a read error. Other DNA sequences from this sample encode an identical CDR3 as well. This rearrangement joins TRBV6-5 to TRBJ2-7, with D maybe TRBD1 (6 bases). CDR3 length: 13 amino acids. The V gene's germline CDR1 is MNHEY and CDR2 SVGAGI. The CDR3 loop reads CASSYTGNYEQYF. Here the CDR3 DNA reads TGTGCCAGCAGTTACACAGGGAACTACGAGCAATACTTC.

The chain combines TRBV5-4 with TRBJ2-2, with TRBD2 matching 8 bases. V was pared by 4 bases and J by 6 bases, with 5 bases of the junction left unmatched. Per germline, CDR1 SGHNT and CDR2 YYREEE (reference sequence). CDR3 length: 14 amino acids. The DNA of the CDR3 is TGTGCCAGCAGCCCTAGGACTAGCTCCGGGGAGCTGTTTTTT. It yields the protein CASSPRTSSGELFF.

The V call is TRBV5-1, the J call TRBJ2-1; D perhaps matches TRBD1 (5 bases). The germline V and J ends were trimmed by 9 bases and 5 bases, with 21 bases remaining between them. From germline, CDR1 is SGHRS and CDR2 YFSETQ. The CDR3 runs 15 residues. The CDR3 protein is CATSTAAQPNNEQFF. CDR3 nucleotide sequence: TGCGCCACCTCGACAGCCGCGCAACCGAACAATGAGCAGTTCTTC.

This rearrangement joins TRBV19 to TRBJ2-2; a possible D gene is TRBD1 (6 bases). The V gene's germline CDR1 is LNHDA and CDR2 SQIVND (reference sequence). The V gene lost 6 bases and the J gene lost 3 bases, with 14 bases spanning the gap. CDR3 length: 15 residues. CDR3 residues: CASRAPDRDTGELFF. The CDR3 DNA reads as TGTGCCAGTAGGGCCCCGGACAGAGACACCGGGGAGCTGTTTTTT.

The chain employs TRBV28 and TRBJ1-1, with 7 bases aligning to TRBD1. The germline CDR1 and CDR2 sequences are MDHEN and SYDVKM. CDR3 length equals 14 residues. The trim removed 2 bases at V and 4 bases at J, leaving 4 bases unmatched. The CDR3 DNA reads as TGTGCCAGCAGTTTAGGGCAGGGGGGCACTGAAGCTTTCTTT. Translation: CASSLGQGGTEAFF.

This chain links TRBV10-1 with TRBJ1-6, with TRBD1 identical over 7 bases. CDR1 and CDR2 from the germline V gene are WNHNN and SYGVQD (reference sequence). The CDR3 length is 18 residues. Trimming removed 6 bases from V and 0 bases from J; junction bases left unmatched: 11. For the CDR3, the DNA is TGCGCCAGCAGGGAGAAACCACAGGGGCGCTCCTATAATTCACCCCTCCACTTT. Translating gives CASREKPQGRSYNSPLHF.

The chain uses TRBV10-1 and TRBJ2-7; 7 nucleotides align to TRBD2. The CDR3 spans 13 residues. Germline assignment: CDR1 WNHNN and CDR2 SYGVQD (reference sequence). V lost 6 bases to trimming and J lost 5 bases; unmatched junction nucleotides: 7. CDR3 in amino acids: CASSWGGVDEQYF. The DNA of the CDR3 is TGCGCCAGCAGCTGGGGGGGTGTGGACGAGCAGTACTTC.